This T cell receptor (beta chain) was observed in a study of identical twins. Study results and limitations: Fewer insertions marked abundant cord blood beta clonotypes; young adult naive trended weakly, memory not at all. Twin pairs had excess sharing that was weaker in beta out-of-frame sequences.

This clonotype was seen more than once but under ten times. Its cognate antigen is unknown. The germline V and J ends were trimmed by 1 base and 0 bases, with 4 bases remaining between them. The CDR3 length is 13 residues. Looked up from germline, CDR1 is SGHRS and CDR2 is YFSETQ. Only healthy Caucasians were included as donors. TCRdb called the 5' RACE reads again in MiXCR, with one record for every CDR3 protein. The data contain about 490,000 distinct CDR3 sequences, around 15% of them singletons. These data also featured in a second study, about yellow fever vaccine responses in identical twins.

Sequenced: CD4+ T cells sorted from blood. This TCR came from a woman aged 18-29 years in good health. The J gene is TRBJ2-5, the V gene TRBV5-1; D gene ambiguous. The CDR3 DNA sequence: TGCGCCAGCAGCTTGTCGAACCAAGAGACCCAGTACTTC. Residues: CASSLSNQETQYF.